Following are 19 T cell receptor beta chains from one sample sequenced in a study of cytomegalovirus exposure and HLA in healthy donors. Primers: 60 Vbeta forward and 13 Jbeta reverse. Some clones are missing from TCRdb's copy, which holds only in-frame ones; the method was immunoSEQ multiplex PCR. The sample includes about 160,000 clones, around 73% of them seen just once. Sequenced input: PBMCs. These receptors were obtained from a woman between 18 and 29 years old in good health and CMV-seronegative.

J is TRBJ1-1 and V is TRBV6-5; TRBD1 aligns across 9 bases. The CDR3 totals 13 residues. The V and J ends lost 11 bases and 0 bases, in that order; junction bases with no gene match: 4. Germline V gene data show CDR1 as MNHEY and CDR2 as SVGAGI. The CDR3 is CASGTGMNTEAFF. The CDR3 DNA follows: TGTGCCTCAGGGACAGGGATGAACACTGAAGCTTTCTTT.

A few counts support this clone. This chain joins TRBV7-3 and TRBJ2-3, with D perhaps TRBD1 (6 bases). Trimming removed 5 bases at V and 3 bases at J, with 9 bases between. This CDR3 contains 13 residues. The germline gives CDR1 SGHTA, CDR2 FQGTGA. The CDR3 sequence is CASSTQGTDTQYF. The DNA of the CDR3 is TGTGCCAGCAGCACGCAGGGGACAGATACGCAGTATTTT.

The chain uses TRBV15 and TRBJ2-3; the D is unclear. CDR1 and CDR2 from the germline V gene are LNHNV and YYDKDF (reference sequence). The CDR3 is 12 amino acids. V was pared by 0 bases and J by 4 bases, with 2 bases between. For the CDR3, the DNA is TGTGCCACCAGCAGAGACTCAGATACGCAGTATTTT. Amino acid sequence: CATSRDSDTQYF.

The CDR3 nucleotides read TGTGCTAGTGGTTTGCTAGCTAGCACAGATACGCAGTATTTT. Its protein product is CASGLLASTDTQYF. This chain connects TRBV12-5 to TRBJ2-3; D possibly corresponds to TRBD2 (5 bases). Between the trimmed V and J ends, which lost 2 bases and 0 bases, there was a span of 6 bases. The V gene's germline CDR1 is LGHNT and CDR2 FRNRAP. The CDR3 sequence is 14 residues long.

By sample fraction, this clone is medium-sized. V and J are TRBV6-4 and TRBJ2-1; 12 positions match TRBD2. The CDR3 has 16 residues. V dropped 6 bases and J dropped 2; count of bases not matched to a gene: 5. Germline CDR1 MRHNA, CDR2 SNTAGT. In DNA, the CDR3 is TGTGCCAGCAGCGCAGGACTAGCGGGACCCTACAATGAGCAGTTCTTC. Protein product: CASSAGLAGPYNEQFF.

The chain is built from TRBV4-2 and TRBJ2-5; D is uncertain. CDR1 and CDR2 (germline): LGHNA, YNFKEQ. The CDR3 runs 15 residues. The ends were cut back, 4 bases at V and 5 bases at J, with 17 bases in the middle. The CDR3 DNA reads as TGTGCCAGCAGCCCCCACTATAGAGTAATGGAGACCCAGTACTTC. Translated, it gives CASSPHYRVMETQYF.

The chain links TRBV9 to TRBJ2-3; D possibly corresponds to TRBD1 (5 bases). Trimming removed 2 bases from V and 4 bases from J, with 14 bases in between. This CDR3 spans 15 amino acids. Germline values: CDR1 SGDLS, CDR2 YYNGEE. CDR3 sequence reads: CASSVDSAPADTQYF. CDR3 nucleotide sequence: TGTGCCAGCAGCGTCGACAGCGCCCCCGCAGATACGCAGTATTTT.

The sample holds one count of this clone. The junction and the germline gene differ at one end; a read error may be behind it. The chain's CDR3 is CASASSHEQYF. DNA of the CDR3: TGTGCCAGCGCAAGCTCCCACGAGCAGTACTTC. This sequence joins TRBV28 and TRBJ2-7; D ambiguous. The CDR3 has 11 residues. Germline CDR1 is MDHEN and CDR2 is SYDVKM.

CDR3 amino acids: CASSSGGNTEAFF. The CDR3 DNA is TGTGCCAGCAGCTCAGGGGGGAACACTGAAGCTTTCTTT. The V gene is TRBV7-3, the J gene TRBJ1-1, with TRBD1 matching 7 bases. CDR1 SGHTA and CDR2 FQGTGA come from the germline V gene. The CDR3 contains 13 residues. Trimming at V came to 4 bases and at J to 1 base, leaving 0 bases not matched to a gene.

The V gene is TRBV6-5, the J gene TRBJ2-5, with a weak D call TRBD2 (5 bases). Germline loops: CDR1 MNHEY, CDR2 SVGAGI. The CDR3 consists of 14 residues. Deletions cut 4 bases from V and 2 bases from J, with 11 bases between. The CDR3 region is CASSSLTGQETQYF. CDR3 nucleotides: TGTGCCAGCAGTTCATTGACGGGACAAGAGACCCAGTACTTC.

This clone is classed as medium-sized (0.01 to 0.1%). CDR3 protein: CASSGVGTGLKNTEAFF. Written as DNA, the CDR3 is TGTGCCAGCAGTGGGGTCGGGACAGGGTTGAAGAACACTGAAGCTTTCTTT. The genes are TRBV2 and TRBJ1-1, with 9 bases that match TRBD1. J gave up 1 base and V 4 bases, and 10 bases lay outside the gene matches. CDR3 length: 17 amino acids. In germline, CDR1 is SNHLY, CDR2 FYNNEI.

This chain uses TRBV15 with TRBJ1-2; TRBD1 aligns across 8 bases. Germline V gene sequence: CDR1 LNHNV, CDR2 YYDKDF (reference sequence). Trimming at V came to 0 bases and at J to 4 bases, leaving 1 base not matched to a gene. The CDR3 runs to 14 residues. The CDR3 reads CATSRDDRGYGYTF. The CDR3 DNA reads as TGTGCCACCAGCAGAGACGACAGGGGCTATGGCTACACCTTC.

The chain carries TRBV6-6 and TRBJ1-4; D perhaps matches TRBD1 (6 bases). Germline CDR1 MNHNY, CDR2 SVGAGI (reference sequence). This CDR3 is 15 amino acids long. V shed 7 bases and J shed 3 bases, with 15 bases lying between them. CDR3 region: CASTEQGYANEKLFF. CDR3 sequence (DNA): TGTGCCAGCACCGAACAGGGATACGCTAATGAAAAACTGTTTTTT.

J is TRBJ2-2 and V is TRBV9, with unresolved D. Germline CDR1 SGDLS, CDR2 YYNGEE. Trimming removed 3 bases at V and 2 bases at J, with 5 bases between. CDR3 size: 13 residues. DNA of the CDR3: TGTGCCAGCAGCGATCGTAACACCGGGGAGCTGTTTTTT. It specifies CASSDRNTGELFF.

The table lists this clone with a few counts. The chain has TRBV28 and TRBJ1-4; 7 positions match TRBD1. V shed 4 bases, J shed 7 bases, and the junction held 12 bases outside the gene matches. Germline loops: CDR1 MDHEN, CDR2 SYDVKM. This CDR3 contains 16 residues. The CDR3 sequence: CASSSRYRQGIEKLFF. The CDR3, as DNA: TGTGCCAGCAGTTCCCGTTACAGACAGGGTATTGAAAAACTGTTTTTT. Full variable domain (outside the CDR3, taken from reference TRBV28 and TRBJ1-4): DVKVTQSSRYLVKRTGEKVFLECVQDMDHENMFWYRQDPGLGLRLIYFSYDVKMKEKGDIPEGYSVSREKKERFSLILESASTNQTSMYLCASSSRYRQGIEKLFFGSGTQLSVL.

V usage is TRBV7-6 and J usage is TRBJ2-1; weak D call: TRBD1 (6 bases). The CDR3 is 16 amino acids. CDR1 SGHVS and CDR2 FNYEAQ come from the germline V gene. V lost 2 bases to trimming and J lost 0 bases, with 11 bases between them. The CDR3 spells CASSLILGGSYNEQFF. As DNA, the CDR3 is TGTGCCAGCAGCTTAATTTTAGGGGGCTCCTACAATGAGCAGTTCTTC.

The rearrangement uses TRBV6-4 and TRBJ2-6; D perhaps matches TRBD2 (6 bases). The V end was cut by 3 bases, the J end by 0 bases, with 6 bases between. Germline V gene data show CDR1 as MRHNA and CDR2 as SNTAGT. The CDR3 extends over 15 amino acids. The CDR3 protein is CASSERGSGANVLTF. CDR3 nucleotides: TGTGCCAGCAGTGAGCGGGGCTCTGGGGCCAACGTCCTGACTTTC.

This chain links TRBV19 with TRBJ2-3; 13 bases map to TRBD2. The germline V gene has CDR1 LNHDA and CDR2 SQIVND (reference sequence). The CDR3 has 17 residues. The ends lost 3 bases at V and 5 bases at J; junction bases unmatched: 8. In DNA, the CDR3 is TGTGCCAGTAGTATCTATGGACTAGCGGGGGTGGAAGATACGCAGTATTTT. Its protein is CASSIYGLAGVEDTQYF. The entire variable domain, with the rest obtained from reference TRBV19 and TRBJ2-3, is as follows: DGGITQSPKYLFRKEGQNVTLSCEQNLNHDAMYWYRQDPGQGLRLIYYSQIVNDFQKGDIAEGYSVSREKKESFPLTVTSAQKNPTAFYLCASSIYGLAGVEDTQYFGPGTRLTVL.

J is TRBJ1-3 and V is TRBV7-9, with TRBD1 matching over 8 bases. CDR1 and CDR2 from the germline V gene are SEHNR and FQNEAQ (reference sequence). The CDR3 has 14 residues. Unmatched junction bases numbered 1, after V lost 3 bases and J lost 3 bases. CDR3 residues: CASSLDRVGNTIYF. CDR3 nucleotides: TGTGCCAGCAGCTTGGACAGGGTTGGAAACACCATATATTTT.